These 16 T cell receptor beta chains share one sample of origin, sequenced in a study of response to subunit inactivated influenza vaccine. MiXCR was run by TCRdb on the RT-PCR reads, yielding one entry per CDR3 protein. Seen here are 300,000 to 350,000 distinct CDR3 sequences, around 22% observed once, and the top ten hold about 9.4%. The sample here was PBMCs from blood, taken approximately 20 months after vaccination. These receptors were collected from a man between 45 and 75 years old who received an inactivated influenza vaccine.

The sample holds many counts of this clonotype. The V gene is TRBV30, the J gene TRBJ1-5; the D is unclear. CDR1 is GTSNPN, CDR2 SVGIG, per germline (reference sequence). V was cut by 0 bases and J by 4 bases, with 10 bases left in between. There are 14 residues in the CDR3. The CDR3 reads CAWSVPFANQPQHF. CDR3 coding DNA: TGTGCCTGGAGTGTACCCTTTGCAAATCAGCCCCAGCATTTT. The variable domain in full, completed from reference TRBV30 and TRBJ1-5, reads SQTIHQWPATLVQPVGSPLSLECTVEGTSNPNLYWYRQAAGRGLQLLFYSVGIGQISSEVPQNLSASRPQDRQFILSSKKLLLSDSGFYLCAWSVPFANQPQHFGDGTRLSIL.

This clonotype was observed a few times. CDR3 loop: CASSHPPRGWSNQPQHF. In DNA form, the CDR3 reads TGCGCCAGCAGCCACCCTCCGCGGGGTTGGAGCAATCAGCCCCAGCATTTT. The chain has TRBV4-1 and TRBJ1-5; no clear D gene. There are 17 residues in the CDR3. V was trimmed by 3 bases and J by 1 base, leaving 16 bases between them. Germline CDR1 MGHRA, CDR2 YSYEKL.

The V call is TRBV6-2 or TRBV6-3, the J call TRBJ2-2; 8 nucleotides agree with TRBD1. The CDR3 length is 16 residues. In germline, CDR1 is MNHEY, CDR2 SVGEGT. Germline trimming cut 7 bases from V and 3 bases from J; bases unmatched to any gene: 10. CDR3 residues: CASTNRGTGYTGELFF. CDR3 DNA: TGTGCCAGCACCAACCGGGGGACAGGATACACCGGGGAGCTGTTTTTT.

This clonotype was observed a handful of times. The gene calls are TRBV4-3 and TRBJ2-7, with D perhaps matching TRBD1 (6 bases). The ends were cut back, 5 bases at V and 4 bases at J, with 21 bases in the middle. Looked up from germline, CDR1 is LGHNA and CDR2 is YSLEER. This CDR3 has 16 amino acids. CDR3 sequence (DNA): TGCGCCAGCAGCAAATTAACTAGTACTAGGGGGTACGAGCAGTACTTC. Translated: CASSKLTSTRGYEQYF.

This chain joins TRBV5-1 and TRBJ1-1; D is possibly TRBD1 (5 bases). Germline CDR1 reads SGHRS; CDR2 reads YFSETQ. CDR3 size: 15 residues. With 0 bases removed from V and 5 bases from J, the gap between germline ends came to 14 bases. DNA of the CDR3: TGCGCCAGCAGCTTGGTGAGTCGGGGGGAGACTGAAGCTTTCTTT. Amino acid sequence: CASSLVSRGETEAFF.

The chain uses TRBV15 and TRBJ1-1; 12 bases map to TRBD1. J was trimmed by 4 bases and V by 5 bases; bases with no gene match: 5. This CDR3 is built from 15 residues. Germline V CDR1 and CDR2: LNHNV, YYDKDF (reference sequence). This chain's CDR3 is CATSAGTGGGTEAFF. For the CDR3, the DNA is TGTGCCACCAGCGCCGGGACAGGGGGCGGCACTGAAGCTTTCTTT.

A few counts support this clonotype. The V call is TRBV18, the J call TRBJ1-5, with D tentatively TRBD1 (6 bases). Germline CDR1 KGHSH, CDR2 LQKENI. Trimming left V 1 base short and J 7 bases short, with 14 bases between. The CDR3 runs to 15 residues. CDR3 region: CASSPLFDRNQPQHF. The DNA of the CDR3 is TGTGCCAGCTCACCACTTTTCGACAGGAACCAGCCCCAGCATTTT.

This clonotype was counted only a few times. The V call is TRBV12-3 or TRBV12-4, the J call TRBJ1-1; the D is unclear. The germline V and J ends were trimmed by 6 bases and 0 bases, with 8 bases remaining between them. The CDR3 is 13 residues long. Here the CDR3 reads CASRPELNTEAFF. For the CDR3, the DNA is TGTGCCAGCAGACCAGAACTGAACACTGAAGCTTTCTTT.

The chain combines TRBV7-2 with TRBJ1-5, with D unclear. CDR1 is SGHTA and CDR2 is FQGNSA in the germline V gene. Trimming pared 5 bases from V and 2 bases from J, leaving 13 bases between. This CDR3 has 15 residues. The CDR3 DNA sequence: TGTGCCAGCAGCCCCTATACCCGGGGCAATCAGCCCCAGCATTTT. Residues: CASSPYTRGNQPQHF.

This clonotype was observed a few times. The chain recombines TRBV4-2 with TRBJ1-1; maybe TRBD1 (6 bases). CDR1 and CDR2 from the germline V gene are LGHNA and YNFKEQ. The CDR3 is made up of 16 amino acids. V was cut by 4 bases and J by 0 bases, with 15 bases left in between. CDR3 DNA sequence: TGTGCCAGCAGCCCAAGGACAGCTGGGATGAACACTGAAGCTTTCTTT. It translates to CASSPRTAGMNTEAFF.

This clonotype was observed at least ten times. The chain carries TRBV6-1 and TRBJ1-4; TRBD1 matches at 9 bases. CDR3 length: 14 residues. CDR1 MNHNS and CDR2 SASEGT come from the germline V gene. The J segment lost 10 bases and the V segment lost 0 bases, leaving 3 bases of the junction unmatched. Here the CDR3 DNA reads TGTGCCAGCAGTGAAGCGGGACAGGGCGGAAAACTGTTTTTT. Encoded protein: CASSEAGQGGKLFF.

J is TRBJ2-4 and V is TRBV15; a possible D gene is TRBD1 (5 bases). The CDR3 has 15 residues. From germline, CDR1 is LNHNV and CDR2 YYDKDF (reference sequence). Trimming pared 5 bases from V and 0 bases from J, leaving 11 bases between. The CDR3 DNA reads TGTGCCACCAGCCCCCCAGGGCTAGCCAAAAACATTCAGTACTTC. Protein product: CATSPPGLAKNIQYF.

This clonotype was counted between two and nine times. The CDR3 region has the DNA TGTGCCAGCAGCGCCCACAATGAGCAGTTCTTC. Amino acid sequence: CASSAHNEQFF. The genes are TRBV9 and TRBJ2-1; unclear D gene. Germline V lookup: CDR1 SGDLS, CDR2 YYNGEE. V lost 3 bases to trimming and J lost 5 bases, with 3 bases between them. The CDR3 loop spans 11 amino acids.

This clonotype was observed at least ten times. At one of its ends the junction is not consistent with the germline gene, which may arise from a read error. V and J are TRBV5-1 and TRBJ2-2; no clear D gene. This CDR3 has 13 residues. CDR1 is SGHRS and CDR2 is YFSETQ in the germline V gene. The CDR3, as DNA: TGTGCCAGCAGCTTAGCCCACACCGGGGAGCTGTTTTTT. As protein: CASSLAHTGELFF.

This chain links TRBV27 with TRBJ1-1; tentative D call: TRBD1 (6 bases). CDR1 MNHEY and CDR2 SMNVEV come from the germline V gene (reference sequence). V was cut by 2 bases and J by 4 bases, with 14 bases left in between. The CDR3 contains 15 residues. For the CDR3, the DNA is TGTGCCAGCAGTTTAAGCAGGAAGGGGGGCACTGAAGCTTTCTTT. The encoded protein is CASSLSRKGGTEAFF.

This clonotype was detected a few times. The chain's CDR3 is CASFGTSGEYNEQFF. The CDR3 region has the DNA TGTGCCAGCTTCGGGACTAGCGGGGAATACAATGAGCAGTTCTTC. The V gene is TRBV7-9, the J gene TRBJ2-1, with 13 bases matching TRBD2. V trimming: 8 bases; J trimming: 4 bases; junction bases outside the gene matches: 5. CDR1 is SEHNR and CDR2 is FQNEAQ in the germline V gene (reference sequence). This CDR3 is built from 15 residues.